This entry lists 19 T cell receptor beta chains sequenced from one sample in a study of shared T cell receptors in the human thymus. Measured with immunoSEQ multiplex PCR; TCRdb has only the in-frame clones, and not every one. The sample records hundreds of thousands of clones, approximately 78% being singletons. A further study also used this sample, focusing on human thymus T cells.

The sequenced sample was thymocytes. Every receptor here comes from a boy under two years old with a congenital heart defect.

This chain connects TRBV4-3 to TRBJ2-7; 11 positions match TRBD2. Germline V CDR1 and CDR2: LGHNA, YSLEER. The CDR3 contains 20 residues. The junction had 20 bases not matched to a gene; V was cut back by 0 bases and J by 7 bases. The CDR3 coding sequence is TGCGCCAGCAGCCAAGAAGGCGGACTAGCGGGCCTTACCTTTTCTGGGGAGCAGTACTTC. Protein sequence: CASSQEGGLAGLTFSGEQYF.

J is TRBJ2-1 and V is TRBV6-1, with 10 bases that match TRBD2. The germline gives CDR1 MNHNS, CDR2 SASEGT. V shed 7 bases, J shed 5 bases, and the junction held 5 bases outside the gene matches. The CDR3 contains 14 residues. In DNA form, the CDR3 reads TGTGCCAGCATGGTGCTAGCGGGAGACAATGAGCAGTTCTTC. This sequence encodes CASMVLAGDNEQFF.

The gene calls are TRBV11-3 and TRBJ1-2; tentatively, D is TRBD1 (6 bases). Germline V gene sequence: CDR1 SGHNT, CDR2 YENEEA. The ends were cut back, 7 bases at V and 7 bases at J, with 13 bases in the middle. This CDR3 contains 12 residues. CDR3 in amino acids: CASILTGVGYTF. The CDR3 DNA is TGTGCCAGCATCCTGACAGGTGTTGGCTACACCTTC. The complete variable domain, with remaining parts taken from reference TRBV11-3 and TRBJ1-2, reads EAGVVQSPRYKIIEKKQPVAFWCNPISGHNTLYWYLQNLGQGPELLIRYENEEAVDDSQLPKDRFSAERLKGVDSTLKIQPAELGDSAVYLCASILTGVGYTFGSGTRLTVV.

V gene TRBV5-1 combines with J gene TRBJ2-3; TRBD2 aligns across 15 bases. Germline values: CDR1 SGHRS, CDR2 YFSETQ. V shed 3 bases, J shed 8 bases, and the junction held 19 bases outside the gene matches. The CDR3 runs to 20 residues. The CDR3 sequence: CASSSSHWTSGRAKLSTQYF. In DNA, the CDR3 is TGCGCCAGCAGCTCATCACATTGGACTAGCGGGAGGGCCAAGCTCAGTACGCAGTATTTT.

This clone was seen only once. This chain joins TRBV30 and TRBJ2-1, with D maybe TRBD1 (5 bases). Trimming took off 2 bases at V and 8 bases at J, with 10 bases between the two ends. The CDR3 extends over 12 amino acids. Looked up from germline, CDR1 is GTSNPN and CDR2 is SVGIG (reference sequence). The CDR3 spells CAWSRGTDEQFF. The DNA of the CDR3 is TGTGCCTGGAGTAGGGGTACGGATGAGCAGTTCTTC.

This chain links TRBV27 with TRBJ2-7; 11 nucleotides align to TRBD2. CDR1 is MNHEY and CDR2 is SMNVEV in the germline V gene (reference sequence). The CDR3 runs 15 residues. With V trimmed by 5 bases and J by 2 bases, 5 bases remained unmatched. The CDR3 DNA is TGTGCCAGCAGTCCCCGACTAGCGGGGACCTACGAGCAGTACTTC. It encodes CASSPRLAGTYEQYF.

The chain is built from TRBV19 and TRBJ2-5, with TRBD1 matching over 7 bases. The CDR3 totals 14 residues. Trimming at V came to 6 bases and at J to 0 bases, leaving 4 bases not matched to a gene. The V gene's germline CDR1 is LNHDA and CDR2 SQIVND (reference sequence). CDR3 sequence (DNA): TGTGCCAGTAGGAGGGACAGCTACCAAGAGACCCAGTACTTC. Translation gives CASRRDSYQETQYF.

The V call is TRBV6-7, the J call TRBJ2-7; 8 bases agree with TRBD2. TRBV6-7 is designated an ORF whose function remains uncertain. Trimming at V came to 9 bases and at J to 5 bases, leaving 9 bases not matched to a gene. The CDR3 runs 13 residues. The CDR3 region is CARAAGAIHEQYF. DNA of the CDR3: TGTGCCAGAGCAGCGGGAGCGATCCACGAGCAGTACTTC.

The chain is built from TRBV28 and TRBJ2-7; TRBD1 matches 8 bases. The CDR3 is 15 residues long. V lost 3 bases, J lost 3 bases, and 7 bases stayed unmatched. Germline values: CDR1 MDHEN, CDR2 SYDVKM. CDR3 sequence reads: CASSFRTGMVYEQYF. The CDR3 region has the DNA TGTGCCAGCAGTTTCCGGACAGGGATGGTCTACGAGCAGTACTTC.

This chain links TRBV27 with TRBJ2-1; 16 nucleotides align to TRBD2. The germline gives CDR1 MNHEY, CDR2 SMNVEV (reference sequence). J was trimmed by 0 bases and V by 2 bases; bases with no gene match: 7. CDR3 length: 20 amino acids. CDR3 sequence reads: CASSLVRGLAGGPSYNEQFF. The CDR3 coding sequence is TGTGCCAGCAGTTTAGTTAGGGGACTAGCGGGAGGGCCCTCCTACAATGAGCAGTTCTTC.

The genes are TRBV6-1 and TRBJ2-7, with 9 bases lining up with TRBD1. The CDR3 is 14 amino acids. Trimming cost V 2 bases and J 3 bases; bases outside gene matches: 2. The germline V gene encodes CDR1 MNHNS and CDR2 SASEGT. The CDR3 DNA reads TGTGCCAGCAGTGAATTGGGACAGGGCTACGAGCAGTACTTC. This codes for CASSELGQGYEQYF.

The rearrangement joins TRBV7-9 to TRBJ2-7; unclear D gene. V was cut by 0 bases and J by 7 bases, with 4 bases left in between. This CDR3 region has 11 residues. Germline-derived CDR1 and CDR2 are SEHNR and FQNEAQ (reference sequence). In nucleotides, the CDR3 is TGTGCCAGCAGCTTAGCTAGAGAGCAGTACTTC. Protein product: CASSLAREQYF.

The chain joins TRBV15 to TRBJ2-1; TRBD2 aligns across 14 bases. V lost 3 bases, J lost 8 bases, and 6 bases stayed unmatched. The CDR3 is 16 amino acids. The germline V gene encodes CDR1 LNHNV and CDR2 YYDKDF (reference sequence). DNA of the CDR3: TGTGCCACCAGCAGCCCGACTAGCGGGAGGGGACATGAGCAGTTCTTC. Its translation: CATSSPTSGRGHEQFF.

This chain connects TRBV7-3 to TRBJ2-3; D call uncertain. Trimming took off 5 bases at V and 5 bases at J, with 14 bases between the two ends. From germline, CDR1 is SGHTA and CDR2 FQGTGA. The CDR3 is made up of 14 amino acids. In nucleotides, the CDR3 is TGTGCCAGCAGCCATCACCCATCAGGAGATACGCAGTATTTT. It specifies CASSHHPSGDTQYF.

Only a few counts were recorded for this clone. The V gene is TRBV7-2, the J gene TRBJ2-1, with 10 bases lining up with TRBD2. The CDR3 length is 17 residues. J lost 8 bases, V lost 2 bases, and 12 bases had no gene match. CDR1 and CDR2 from the germline V gene are SGHTA and FQGNSA. This CDR3 reads CASSLTGLAEKRHEQFF. CDR3 sequence (DNA): TGTGCCAGCAGCTTAACTGGACTAGCGGAAAAAAGGCATGAGCAGTTCTTC.

V gene TRBV11-2 combines with J gene TRBJ2-7, with 8 bases aligning to TRBD1. Trimming at V came to 1 base and at J to 3 bases, leaving 11 bases not matched to a gene. The CDR3 loop spans 17 amino acids. Germline values: CDR1 SGHAT, CDR2 FQNNGV. CDR3 in amino acids: CASSLVGGTGPHYEQYF. Written as DNA, the CDR3 is TGTGCCAGCAGCTTAGTAGGGGGGACAGGCCCCCACTACGAGCAGTACTTC.

This clone was seen just once. The V gene is TRBV6-6, the J gene TRBJ2-7, with TRBD1 as a possible D gene (5 bases). V lost 5 bases, J lost 0 bases, and 11 bases lay in between. This CDR3 is built from 14 residues. Germline CDR1 is MNHNY and CDR2 is SVGAGI (reference sequence). The CDR3 loop is CASSNPTVSYEQYF. The CDR3 region has the DNA TGTGCCAGCAGTAACCCGACAGTCTCCTACGAGCAGTACTTC.

The chain joins TRBV6-4 to TRBJ2-3; D might be TRBD1 (6 bases). The CDR3 sequence is 14 residues long. Germline-derived CDR1 and CDR2 are MRHNA and SNTAGT. With 6 bases removed from V and 4 bases from J, the gap between germline ends came to 14 bases. The CDR3 protein is CASSTGPRSDTQYF. For the CDR3, the DNA is TGTGCCAGCAGCACAGGGCCTAGGTCAGATACGCAGTATTTT.

This chain links TRBV5-4 with TRBJ2-1, with D maybe TRBD1 (5 bases). The CDR3 consists of 13 residues. Germline CDR1 SGHNT, CDR2 YYREEE (reference sequence). V was clipped by 3 bases and J by 5 bases, with 9 bases between them. CDR3 protein: CASSSDSNNEQFF. In nucleotides, the CDR3 is TGTGCCAGCAGCTCCGACAGTAACAATGAGCAGTTCTTC.